The 21 T cell receptor beta chains in this list originate from one sample, sequenced in a study of cytomegalovirus exposure and HLA in healthy donors. The PCR had 60 Vbeta and 13 Jbeta primers. The repertoire was sequenced with immunoSEQ multiplex PCR; TCRdb's copy has only in-frame clones and lacks some. This sample has over 150,000 clones, with 65% to 80% found just once. Material for sequencing was PBMCs. Source of these receptors: a man aged 18-30 years in good health and CMV-seronegative.

V is TRBV19 and J is TRBJ1-1; TRBD1 might be the D (6 bases). This CDR3 spans 14 amino acids. V lost 2 bases and J 1 base, leaving 8 bases between the germline ends. Germline V gives CDR1 LNHDA, CDR2 SQIVND (reference sequence). This chain's CDR3 is CASSIMGANTEAFF. The CDR3 nucleotides read TGTGCCAGTAGTATAATGGGGGCGAACACTGAAGCTTTCTTT.

This chain uses TRBV9 with TRBJ2-7; 7 nucleotides line up with TRBD1. Looked up from germline, CDR1 is SGDLS and CDR2 is YYNGEE. After removal of 5 bases from V and 2 bases from J, the junction contained 10 bases not matched to a gene. This CDR3 has 15 amino acids. CDR3 sequence reads: CASSRTGLETYEQYF. In DNA form, the CDR3 reads TGTGCCAGCAGTCGGACAGGCCTGGAAACCTACGAGCAGTACTTC. The entire variable domain, with the rest obtained from reference TRBV9 and TRBJ2-7, is as follows: DSGVTQTPKHLITATGQRVTLRCSPRSGDLSVYWYQQSLDQGLQFLIQYYNGEERAKGNILERFSAQQFPDLHSELNLSSLELGDSALYFCASSRTGLETYEQYFGPGTRLTVT.

This chain joins TRBV6-1 and TRBJ1-1, with TRBD1 as a possible D gene (5 bases). The CDR3 spans 15 residues. Trimming took 8 bases from V and 2 from J, leaving 18 bases between them. In germline, CDR1 is MNHNS, CDR2 SASEGT. DNA for the CDR3: TGTGCCAGCCTAGACAGTAGTCGACCTAACACTGAAGCTTTCTTT. Translating it yields CASLDSSRPNTEAFF.

This clone has more than one count but fewer than ten. This sequence joins TRBV5-1 and TRBJ2-1; TRBD2 matches 15 bases. The CDR3 totals 20 residues. V shed 7 bases and J 0 bases; nucleotides not matched to a gene: 14. Germline V gene lookup returns CDR1 SGHRS and CDR2 YFSETQ. The CDR3, as DNA: TGCGCCAGCTCCTTTGGGGGACTAGCGGGGGGCCGGTACTCCTACAATGAGCAGTTCTTC. This codes for CASSFGGLAGGRYSYNEQFF.

The chain carries TRBV27 and TRBJ1-5, with D unclear. V was clipped by 5 bases and J by 1 base, with 15 bases between them. Germline loops: CDR1 MNHEY, CDR2 SMNVEV (reference sequence). The CDR3 runs to 16 residues. CDR3 protein: CASSLLSHLSNQPQHF. CDR3 DNA sequence: TGTGCCAGCAGTCTCCTTTCGCACTTAAGCAATCAGCCCCAGCATTTT.

The V and J genes are TRBV19 and TRBJ1-1; 8 bases fit TRBD1. With 3 bases clipped from V and 11 bases from J, the junction kept 14 bases outside the gene matches. The V gene's germline CDR1 is LNHDA and CDR2 SQIVND (reference sequence). The CDR3 runs to 15 residues. CDR3 loop: CASSMSRTGFRAAFF. In nucleotides, the CDR3 is TGTGCCAGTAGTATGTCTAGGACAGGGTTTCGGGCGGCTTTCTTT.

This chain connects TRBV10-3 to TRBJ2-5; D possibly corresponds to TRBD1 (5 bases). The CDR3 has 12 residues. Trimming pared 6 bases from V and 2 bases from J, leaving 7 bases between. Looked up from germline, CDR1 is ENHRY and CDR2 is SYGVKD. CDR3 sequence: CAIRDTQETQYF. The CDR3, as DNA: TGTGCCATCAGGGACACACAAGAGACCCAGTACTTC.

V is TRBV2 and J is TRBJ1-5; D uncertain. CDR3 size: 13 residues. V lost 6 bases to trimming and J lost 5 bases, with 11 bases between them. Germline V gene data show CDR1 as SNHLY and CDR2 as FYNNEI. CDR3 DNA sequence: TGTGCCAGCAGGTATAATCCTGATCAGCCCCAGCATTTT. It specifies CASRYNPDQPQHF. Complete variable domain (other parts from reference TRBV2 and TRBJ1-5): EPEVTQTPSHQVTQMGQEVILRCVPISNHLYFYWYRQILGQKVEFLVSFYNNEISEKSEIFDDQFSVERPDGSNFTLKIRSTKLEDSAMYFCASRYNPDQPQHFGDGTRLSIL.

The chain has TRBV7-2 and TRBJ2-2, with D possibly TRBD1 on 5 matching bases. Trimming removed 4 bases at V and 3 bases at J, with 18 bases between. CDR1 is SGHTA, CDR2 FQGNSA, per germline. The CDR3 sequence is 17 residues long. This chain's CDR3 is CASSSSVWGIDTGELFF. CDR3 coding DNA: TGTGCCAGCAGCTCATCGGTTTGGGGCATTGACACCGGGGAGCTGTTTTTT.

V and J are TRBV18 and TRBJ1-1; TRBD1 is a possible D gene (5 bases). CDR1 is KGHSH, CDR2 LQKENI, per germline. This CDR3 comprises 12 residues. V was clipped by 6 bases and J by 7 bases, with 12 bases between them. The CDR3 loop reads CASSHPGGEAFF. As DNA, the CDR3 is TGTGCCAGCTCCCACCCCGGGGGTGAAGCTTTCTTT. The full variable domain, in which reference TRBV18 and TRBJ1-1 provide the parts outside the CDR3, is NAGVMQNPRHLVRRRGQEARLRCSPMKGHSHVYWYRQLPEEGLKFMVYLQKENIIDESGMPKERFSAEFPKEGPSILRIQQVVRGDSAAYFCASSHPGGEAFFGQGTRLTVV.

This clone is medium-sized (0.01 to 0.1%) within its sample. The V gene is TRBV6-1, the J gene TRBJ1-1; tentatively, D is TRBD1 (6 bases). V lost 8 bases to trimming and J lost 4 bases, with 14 bases between them. Per germline, CDR1 MNHNS and CDR2 SASEGT. This CDR3 region has 13 residues. DNA of the CDR3: TGTGCCAGCTGGGCGGTCAGGGGCACTGAAGCTTTCTTT. Amino acid sequence: CASWAVRGTEAFF.

The chain links TRBV4-1 to TRBJ1-1, with 7 nucleotides matching TRBD1. CDR3 length: 13 amino acids. Germline CDR1 is MGHRA and CDR2 is YSYEKL. V was clipped by 8 bases and J by 3 bases; unmatched bases: 6. DNA of the CDR3: TGCGCCAGCCTTTCCAGGGGGTACACTGAAGCTTTCTTT. This encodes CASLSRGYTEAFF.

This clone has just one count. This chain joins TRBV7-9 and TRBJ2-1; TRBD2 matches at 10 bases. From germline, CDR1 is SEHNR and CDR2 FQNEAQ (reference sequence). The length of the CDR3 is 18 residues. Trimming at V came to 1 base and at J to 4 bases, leaving 10 bases not matched to a gene. DNA of the CDR3: TGTGCCAGCAGCTTAGGGACTAGCGGAACACCTAGGTACAATGAGCAGTTCTTC. This gives the protein CASSLGTSGTPRYNEQFF. The full variable domain, rest sourced from reference TRBV7-9 and TRBJ2-1, is DTGVSQNPRHKITKRGQNVTFRCDPISEHNRLYWYRQTLGQGPEFLTYFQNEAQLEKSRLLSDRFSAERPKGSFSTLEIQRTEQGDSAMYLCASSLGTSGTPRYNEQFFGPGTRLTVL.

The CDR3 spells CAWRDREYEQYF. CDR3 coding DNA: TGTGCCTGGAGAGACAGGGAGTACGAGCAGTACTTC. The chain recombines TRBV30 with TRBJ2-7; TRBD1 aligns across 7 bases. V was pared by 3 bases and J by 4 bases, with 3 bases of the junction left unmatched. The CDR3 loop spans 12 amino acids. The V gene's germline CDR1 is GTSNPN and CDR2 SVGIG (reference sequence).

V and J are TRBV2 and TRBJ1-2; TRBD1 might be the D (5 bases). The CDR3 runs to 9 residues. Per germline, CDR1 SNHLY and CDR2 FYNNEI. Trimming took 8 bases from V and 14 from J, leaving 12 bases between them. The chain's CDR3 is CASAGHLTF. CDR3 nucleotide sequence: TGTGCCAGCGCCGGACATCTAACCTTC.

The chain links TRBV9 to TRBJ1-5; a possible D gene is TRBD1 (6 bases). The V end lost 0 bases, the J end lost 11 bases, and 18 bases lay between the germline ends. The CDR3 contains 15 residues. Germline V gives CDR1 SGDLS, CDR2 YYNGEE. The CDR3 DNA follows: TGTGCCAGCAGCGTAGGACAGGCTACCAACGGGGCCCAGCATTTT. Residues: CASSVGQATNGAQHF.

The rearrangement joins TRBV29-1 to TRBJ2-5; D is possibly TRBD1 (5 bases). V dropped 5 bases and J dropped 2 bases, with 9 bases sitting between them. CDR1 is SQVTM and CDR2 is ANQGSEA in the germline V gene. This CDR3 region has 12 residues. CDR3 sequence: CSVSRDQETQYF. The CDR3 region has the DNA TGCAGCGTTTCCAGGGATCAAGAGACCCAGTACTTC.

This clone was seen a few times. The V gene is TRBV5-1, the J gene TRBJ1-4, with 7 bases that match TRBD1. The ends lost 2 bases at V and 13 bases at J; junction bases unmatched: 11. The germline CDR1 and CDR2 sequences are SGHRS and YFSETQ. CDR3 length: 14 residues. CDR3: CASSLDLTGERLFF. The CDR3 DNA reads as TGCGCCAGCAGCTTAGACTTAACAGGGGAGAGACTGTTTTTT.

J is TRBJ1-6 and V is TRBV20-1; D gene uncertain. Germline V gene sequence: CDR1 DFQATT, CDR2 SNEGSKA (reference sequence). V lost 1 base to trimming and J lost 9 bases, with 4 bases between them. The CDR3 is 11 residues long. The CDR3 protein is CSARGPSPLHF. The CDR3 DNA follows: TGCAGTGCTAGAGGGCCTTCACCCCTCCACTTT.

The rearrangement links TRBV19 to TRBJ1-2; 7 bases match TRBD1. Looked up from germline, CDR1 is LNHDA and CDR2 is SQIVND (reference sequence). Germline trimming cut 4 bases from V and 4 bases from J; bases unmatched to any gene: 12. The CDR3 sequence is 16 residues long. CDR3 region: CASSTIRDSQPYGYTF. The CDR3 coding sequence is TGTGCCAGTAGTACGATCCGGGACAGCCAACCCTATGGCTACACCTTC. Drawing the rest from reference TRBV19 and TRBJ1-2, the complete variable domain is DGGITQSPKYLFRKEGQNVTLSCEQNLNHDAMYWYRQDPGQGLRLIYYSQIVNDFQKGDIAEGYSVSREKKESFPLTVTSAQKNPTAFYLCASSTIRDSQPYGYTFGSGTRLTVV.

The chain is built from TRBV7-9 and TRBJ1-2; 7 bases align to TRBD1. The germline V gene has CDR1 SEHNR and CDR2 FQNEAQ (reference sequence). The CDR3 runs 17 residues. With 2 bases clipped from V and 8 bases from J, the junction kept 17 bases outside the gene matches. The CDR3 protein is CASSLTGTVMMGDGYTF. CDR3 DNA sequence: TGTGCCAGCAGCTTAACCGGGACAGTCATGATGGGGGACGGCTACACCTTC.